This T cell receptor (beta chain) was obtained from a study of early T cells in non-severe SARS-CoV-2 infection. Study-level findings and limits: VDJdb matching skewed toward anti-spike CD8 responses, missing private and CD4 specificities.

TCRdb re-analysed the 5' RACE reads in MiXCR, keeping a single row per CDR3 protein. The data contain more than 50,000 distinct CDR3 sequences, roughly 13% of them singletons. V gave up 4 bases and J gave up 9 bases, with 17 bases separating them. The CDR3 totals 13 residues. CDR1 and CDR2 (germline): DFQATT, SNEGSKA (reference sequence). In its sample, this clonotype was seen many times. Its cognate antigen is unknown. The TCR comes from an adult who was a healthcare worker with PCR-confirmed SARS-CoV-2 infection or an uninfected control (not recorded which). The chain has TRBV20-1 and TRBJ2-3, with D perhaps being TRBD1 or TRBD2 (7 bases each). This material consisted of whole blood, taken at baseline. The CDR3 nucleotides are TGCAGTGCTACAGGGGGGGGTGTGAACACGCAGTATTTT. Protein sequence: CSATGGGVNTQYF.